This is a list of T cell receptor beta chains from one sample in a study of blood T cell repertoires in COVID-19. Libraries were prepared by immunoSEQ multiplex PCR; TCRdb keeps only in-frame clonotypes and omits some of them. The table has about 30,000 clones, around nine tenths seen once. Sequences were obtained from peripheral blood. These receptors originate from a man in his 60s with active COVID-19. Each CDR3 is given with its conserved first and last residue. The D gene is left open where the match is weak. Rows give clone size only sometimes, using once, few, many, or a class for an expanded clone.

NA	NA	TRBJ2-5	TRBV29-1	TGCAGCCTCCATCGCGGAGAGACCCAGTACTTC	CSLHRGETQYF
NA	TRBD1	TRBJ1-1	TRBV6-5	TGTGCCAGCAGAATGAACAGGGGTGGGTACACTGAAGCTTTCTTT	CASRMNRGGYTEAFF
NA	NA	TRBJ2-1	TRBV5-4	TGTGCCAGCACCTTTGGGGCCGGTCCCTACAATGAGCAGTTCTTC	CASTFGAGPYNEQFF
NA	NA	TRBJ2-7	TRBV28	TGTGCCAGCAGGACTAACATCCACGAGCAGTACTTC	CASRTNIHEQYF
NA	TRBD1	TRBJ2-1	TRBV27	TGTGCCAGCAGTGCGCCGGGACAGGGTTACAATGAGCAGTTCTTC	CASSAPGQGYNEQFF
NA	TRBD2	TRBJ2-1	TRBV2	TGTGCCAGCGATAAGGGACTAAACTCCTACAATGAGCAGTTCTTC	CASDKGLNSYNEQFF
NA	NA	TRBJ2-5	TRBV7-2	TGTGCCAGCAGCCCCTTCGGGGTTCAAGAGACCCAGTACTTC	CASSPFGVQETQYF
NA	NA	TRBJ1-5	TRBV4-1	TGCGCCAGCAGCCAAGAAGTTTTTGGGCAAGGGGGCAATCAGCCCCAGCATTTT	CASSQEVFGQGGNQPQHF
NA	TRBD2	TRBJ2-1	TRBV5-1	TGCGCCAGCAGCCCGCTAGCGGGATGGGTCGGCAATGAGCAGTTCTTC	CASSPLAGWVGNEQFF
medium-sized	NA	TRBJ2-7	TRBV7-8	TGTGCCAGCAGCTCTCCTAGGGAGCCCTACGAGCAGTACTTC	CASSSPREPYEQYF
NA	TRBD2	TRBJ2-1	TRBV11-2	TGTGCCAGCAGCTTGGGCCTAGCGGGGTACAATGAGCAGTTCTTC	CASSLGLAGYNEQFF
NA	NA	TRBJ2-2	TRBV2	TGTGCCAGCAGACAGACAGACAAGAACACCGGGGAGCTGTTTTTT	CASRQTDKNTGELFF
NA	TRBD1	TRBJ2-7	TRBV2	TGTGCCAGCAGGGACAGGGCAGGGCAGTACTTC	CASRDRAGQYF
NA	NA	TRBJ2-1	TRBV18	TGTGCCAGCTCACCCGGGGTCGGTGGCAATGAGCAGTTCTTC	CASSPGVGGNEQFF
NA	TRBD2	TRBJ2-2	TRBV3-1/TRBV3-2	TGTGCCAGCAGCAAAATACCGGGACTAGCGGGAGCCGGGGAGCTGTTTTTT	CASSKIPGLAGAGELFF
NA	NA	TRBJ1-2	TRBV28	TGTGCCACGATCAAAGAAGCGGGCGGGAACTATGGCTACACCTTC	CATIKEAGGNYGYTF
once	NA	TRBJ2-2	TRBV6-2/TRBV6-3	TGTGCCAGCAGCGTGGCTAGCGTGAACACCGGGGAGCTGTTTTTT	CASSVASVNTGELFF
NA	TRBD1	TRBJ2-3	TRBV29-1	TGCAGCGTTGAACCACAGGGGACGCACACAGATACGCAGTATTTT	CSVEPQGTHTDTQYF
NA	NA	TRBJ1-5	TRBV19	TGTGCCAGTAGTATTCCAGGTGGGTTAGGCAATCAGCCCCAGCATTTT	CASSIPGGLGNQPQHF
few	TRBD1	TRBJ1-1	TRBV7-9	TGTGCCAGCAGCCAACCCCGGACAGGGGTTTACACTGAAGCTTTCTTT	CASSQPRTGVYTEAFF
NA	NA	TRBJ1-6	TRBV3-1/TRBV3-2	TGTGCCAGCAGCCCCAGAACCACCGATTCACCCCTCCACTTT	CASSPRTTDSPLHF
NA	TRBD1	TRBJ2-6	TRBV18	TGTGCCAGCTCAGCCCTCCCGGGACAGGTTAACTCTGGGGCCAACGTCCTGACTTTC	CASSALPGQVNSGANVLTF
NA	NA	TRBJ2-7	TRBV15	TGTGCCACCAGCAGTGGGGGCAGGGAAGGCTCCTACGAGCAGTACTTC	CATSSGGREGSYEQYF
once	TRBD1	TRBJ1-5	TRBV18	TGTGCCAGCTCAGCGACAGGGTCCAATCAGCCCCAGCATTTT	CASSATGSNQPQHF
NA	TRBD1	TRBJ2-7	TRBV4-1	TGCGCCAGCAGCCCCGACAGGGGGTGGCACGAGCAGTACTTC	CASSPDRGWHEQYF
NA	NA	TRBJ1-3	TRBV10-2	TGCGCCAGCAGTGAGCCAGGGTTTCTAGCTGGAAACACCATATATTTT	CASSEPGFLAGNTIYF
NA	TRBD2	TRBJ2-1	TRBV19	TGTGCCAGTAGTATCGACGACCTCCGGACTAGCGGTTACAATGAGCAGTTCTTC	CASSIDDLRTSGYNEQFF
NA	TRBD2	TRBJ2-3	TRBV18	TGTGCCAGCTCAAACCCTACAACTAGCGGGGGAGCAGATACGCAGTATTTT	CASSNPTTSGGADTQYF
NA	TRBD1	TRBJ2-3	TRBV7-9	TGTGCCAGCAGCTTCCAGGGGGCCACAGATACGCAGTATTTT	CASSFQGATDTQYF
once	NA	TRBJ1-1	TRBV7-9	TGTGCCAGCAGCCCCTGGGGAGGGAACACTGAAGCTTTCTTT	CASSPWGGNTEAFF
NA	NA	TRBJ1-1	TRBV25-1	TGTGCCAGCGACAGGCCCCCGGGGAACACTGAAGCTTTCTTT	CASDRPPGNTEAFF
NA	TRBD1	TRBJ2-2	TRBV6-5	TGTGCCAGCAGTACGGACAGGGGGCCGGTCGTCGAGCTGTTTTTT	CASSTDRGPVVELFF
once	NA	TRBJ1-2	TRBV12-5	TGTGCTAGTGGCCCAAGCGGGGGGGTCTATGGCTACACCTTC	CASGPSGGVYGYTF
NA	TRBD2	TRBJ2-3	TRBV30	TGTGCCTGGAGACGGGCGGGAGCCACAGATACGCAGTATTTT	CAWRRAGATDTQYF
NA	NA	TRBJ2-7	TRBV6-6	TGTGCCAGCACCCCACCGGGAGCCACCTACGAGCAGTACTTC	CASTPPGATYEQYF
NA	TRBD1	TRBJ2-7	TRBV29-1	TGCAGCGTGACAGGGGTCGGCTCCTACGAGCAGTACTTC	CSVTGVGSYEQYF
NA	TRBD2	TRBJ2-1	TRBV18	TGTGCCAGCTCACCCCTACCCCCGGGGGGCTCCTACAATGAGCAGTTCTTC	CASSPLPPGGSYNEQFF
NA	TRBD2	TRBJ2-5	TRBV7-3	TGTGCCAGCAGCTTTCCATTTTGGCGGGAGGGCCCCCTAGAGACCCAGTACTTC	CASSFPFWREGPLETQYF
NA	NA	TRBJ2-1	TRBV29-1	TGCAGCGTCGTCGGACCAGGGGGAGGCTACAATGAGCAGTTCTTC	CSVVGPGGGYNEQFF
NA	TRBD1	TRBJ1-2	TRBV6-5	TGTGCCAGCAGTTACCTAGGGGGCAGTGGCTACACCTTC	CASSYLGGSGYTF
NA	TRBD2	TRBJ2-3	TRBV27	TGTGCCAGCAGCCTAGCGGCCAGCACAGATACGCAGTATTTT	CASSLAASTDTQYF
NA	NA	TRBJ2-5	TRBV18	TGTGCCAGCTCACCTTCTAGGATCCAAGAGACCCAGTACTTC	CASSPSRIQETQYF
NA	TRBD2	TRBJ2-2	TRBV6-2/TRBV6-3	TGTGCCAGCAGTCGGACTAGCGGGACGATACCCGGGGAGCTGTTTTTT	CASSRTSGTIPGELFF
NA	NA	TRBJ1-5	TRBV5-5	TGTGCCAGCAGCTTGCCTGGCGCTAGTCAGCCCCAGCATTTT	CASSLPGASQPQHF
NA	TRBD2	TRBJ2-1	TRBV27	TGTGCCAGCGGAATCATAGCGGGAGCACCTCCCGGCCCGTTCTTC	CASGIIAGAPPGPFF
NA	TRBD1	TRBJ2-1	TRBV5-1	TGCGCCAGCAGCTCCCGGGACAGCAATGAGCAGTTCTTC	CASSSRDSNEQFF
few	NA	TRBJ2-7	TRBV5-1	TGCGCCAGCAGCGGAACAGGGAGCTCCTACGAGCAGTACTTC	CASSGTGSSYEQYF